This T cell receptor (beta chain) originates from a study of cytomegalovirus exposure and HLA in healthy donors. Points from the study as a whole: The authors confirmed in vitro that a few CMV-associated chains were specific for CMV antigens. The majority of CMV-associated TCR beta chains were reported as apparently HLA-restricted in a later analysis.

Regarding this clone: Its antigen is undetermined.

Per the germline V gene, CDR1 is SNHLY and CDR2 is FYNNEI. This CDR3 is 13 amino acids long. Trimming left V 6 bases short and J 8 bases short, with 13 bases between. Primers: 60 Vbeta forward and 13 Jbeta reverse. Method: immunoSEQ multiplex PCR; TCRdb's copy keeps in-frame clones and lacks some. Of about 170,000 clones in the sample, around three quarters were seen once. Sequences were obtained from PBMCs. The genes are TRBV2 and TRBJ1-4; D perhaps matches TRBD1 (5 bases). The clonotype was recovered from a woman aged 25 to 39 in good health and CMV-seropositive. DNA for the CDR3: TGTGCCAGCAGGGAGGGAGGGACCGAAAAACTGTTTTTT. Protein sequence: CASREGGTEKLFF.